Listed below are T cell receptor beta chains from one sample, sequenced in a study of memory CD4+ T cells and cytomegalovirus serostatus. Libraries were prepared by immunoSEQ multiplex PCR; TCRdb keeps only in-frame clonotypes and omits some of them. The sample yields approximately 44,000 clones, less than 85% seen once. Material for sequencing was memory CD4+ T cells from blood. The source is an adult in good health and CMV-seronegative. Each CDR3 is given with its conserved first and last residue. The D gene is left open where the match is weak. Clone size is given for some rows only: seen once, a few or many times, or a class if the clone is expanded.

abundance	len	v_gene	d_gene	j_gene	CDR3aa	CDR3nt
few	13	TRBV19	.	TRBJ1-1	CASSPGRNTEAFF	TGTGCCAGTAGTCCAGGGCGGAACACTGAAGCTTTCTTT
.	14	TRBV7-2	.	TRBJ2-7	CASSLSTGDYEQYF	TGTGCCAGCAGCTTATCTACGGGGGACTACGAGCAGTACTTC
.	17	TRBV11-3	.	TRBJ1-1	CASSPWARGITKPEAFF	TGTGCCAGCAGCCCGTGGGCCCGGGGGATAACTAAGCCTGAAGCTTTCTTT
.	14	TRBV15	TRBD1	TRBJ2-7	CATSRGQNSYEQYF	TGTGCCACCAGCCGGGGACAGAATTCCTACGAGCAGTACTTC
few	14	TRBV6-5	.	TRBJ1-2	CASSYRGGLYGYTF	TGTGCCAGCAGTTACCGCGGGGGGCTCTATGGCTACACCTTC
.	14	TRBV6-6	.	TRBJ2-1	CASREWRGYNEQFF	TGTGCCAGCAGGGAATGGCGGGGCTACAATGAGCAGTTCTTC
.	15	TRBV14	TRBD1	TRBJ1-6	CASSQSGTGPSPLHF	TGTGCCAGCAGCCAATCCGGGACAGGTCCTTCACCCCTCCACTTT
.	13	TRBV5-1	.	TRBJ1-3	CASSLGQGNTIYF	TGCGCCAGCAGCCTCGGACAGGGAAACACCATATATTTT
few	16	TRBV13	TRBD2	TRBJ2-5	CASSNPGLAGGETQYF	TGTGCCAGCAGTAATCCGGGACTAGCGGGGGGGGAGACCCAGTACTTC
.	15	TRBV11-2	.	TRBJ2-7	CASSKAGPSSYEQYF	TGTGCCAGCAGCAAGGCGGGACCAAGCTCCTACGAGCAGTACTTC
.	12	TRBV14	.	TRBJ2-7	CASSLSRWTQYF	TGTGCCAGCAGCCTGAGCCGGTGGACGCAGTACTTC
.	12	TRBV11-3	.	TRBJ1-6	CASSSRNSPLHF	TGTGCCAGCAGCTCAAGGAATTCACCCCTCCACTTT
.	16	TRBV7-9	TRBD1	TRBJ2-5	CASSLGDRGLKETQYF	TGTGCCAGCAGCTTAGGCGACAGGGGGCTAAAAGAGACCCAGTACTTC
.	13	TRBV27	.	TRBJ1-5	CASGSRVGQPQHF	TGTGCCAGCGGCTCAAGAGTTGGTCAGCCCCAGCATTTT
once	16	TRBV29-1	TRBD2	TRBJ2-1	CSVAISSGGGYNEQFF	TGCAGCGTTGCGATTTCTAGCGGGGGGGGTTACAATGAGCAGTTCTTC
once	16	TRBV4-2	TRBD2	TRBJ2-2	CASSPSGTSGTGELFF	TGTGCCAGCAGCCCCTCCGGGACTAGCGGGACCGGGGAGCTGTTTTTT
once	15	TRBV4-2	TRBD1	TRBJ1-1	CASSQKKGAHTEAFF	TGTGCCAGCAGCCAGAAGAAGGGGGCTCACACTGAAGCTTTCTTT
.	12	TRBV6-5	.	TRBJ2-2	CASRGNTGELFF	TGTGCCAGCCGGGGGAACACCGGGGAGCTGTTTTTT
.	17	TRBV9	.	TRBJ2-4	CASSVGPGQNPSNIQYF	TGTGCCAGCAGCGTAGGTCCAGGTCAAAACCCCTCGAACATTCAGTACTTC
.	13	TRBV7-2	.	TRBJ2-4	CASSFGGPDIQYF	TGTGCCAGCAGCTTCGGGGGACCAGACATTCAGTACTTC
once	11	TRBV19	TRBD1	TRBJ1-4	CASNDRGKLFF	TGTGCCAGTAATGACAGGGGGAAACTGTTTTTT
.	15	TRBV28	TRBD1	TRBJ1-1	CASSETGTANTEAFF	TGTGCCAGCAGTGAAACCGGGACAGCGAACACTGAAGCTTTCTTT
once	15	TRBV9	.	TRBJ1-4	CASSPRGGGNEKLFF	TGTGCCAGCAGCCCCCGGGGTGGCGGTAATGAAAAACTGTTTTTT
.	16	TRBV4-1	TRBD1	TRBJ1-1	CASSQTGGVRNTEAFF	TGCGCCAGCAGCCAAACAGGGGGCGTTAGGAACACTGAAGCTTTCTTT
.	15	TRBV28	TRBD1	TRBJ1-2	CAIRNRDRQNYGYTF	TGTGCCATCAGGAACCGGGACAGGCAGAACTATGGCTACACCTTC
.	13	TRBV28	TRBD1	TRBJ1-3	CASSSQGPHTIYF	TGTGCCAGCAGTTCACAGGGGCCACACACCATATATTTT
.	13	TRBV7-2	TRBD2	TRBJ2-5	CAGAGGSIGTQYF	TGTGCCGGAGCGGGGGGTAGCATCGGGACCCAGTACTTC
.	15	TRBV28	.	TRBJ1-1	CASLTTTGFGTEAFF	TGTGCCAGCCTCACCACAACAGGGTTTGGCACTGAAGCTTTCTTT
.	15	TRBV7-8	.	TRBJ1-6	CASSSGGGGNSPLHF	TGTGCCAGCAGCTCAGGTGGGGGGGGCAATTCACCCCTCCACTTT
.	14	TRBV5-1	TRBD1	TRBJ1-5	CASSATGGRQPQHF	TGCGCCAGCAGCGCGACAGGGGGGAGGCAGCCCCAGCATTTT
.	13	TRBV6-5	.	TRBJ1-1	CASRKIAGTEAFF	TGTGCCAGCAGAAAAATTGCAGGGACTGAAGCTTTCTTT
.	14	TRBV29-1	.	TRBJ1-1	CSVGRSRGGSEAFF	TGCAGCGTTGGACGGAGCAGGGGAGGCTCTGAAGCTTTCTTT
few	14	TRBV5-1	.	TRBJ1-1	CASSQTNRNTEAFF	TGCGCCAGCAGCCAAACAAACAGGAACACTGAAGCTTTCTTT
.	15	TRBV27	TRBD1	TRBJ1-6	CASTRDRGPNSPLHF	TGTGCCAGCACCCGGGACAGGGGACCCAATTCACCCCTCCACTTT
.	18	TRBV5-6	TRBD2	TRBJ2-3	CASSLFGLTSGSRDTQYF	TGTGCCAGCAGCTTGTTCGGTTTGACTAGCGGGTCAAGAGATACGCAGTATTTT
.	16	TRBV2	TRBD2	TRBJ2-2	CASNPAGVTNTGELFF	TGTGCCAGCAATCCAGCGGGGGTTACGAACACCGGGGAGCTGTTTTTT
.	13	TRBV30	.	TRBJ2-7	CAWIPGPSYEQYF	TGTGCCTGGATCCCAGGGCCCTCCTACGAGCAGTACTTC
.	16	TRBV28	TRBD1	TRBJ1-2	CASSLDRGRAIYGYTF	TGTGCCAGCAGTCTAGACAGGGGGCGTGCGATCTATGGCTACACCTTC
.	14	TRBV6-5	TRBD2	TRBJ2-7	CASSYGGGHYEQYF	TGTGCCAGCAGTTATGGCGGGGGGCACTACGAGCAGTACTTC
once	14	TRBV5-4	TRBD1	TRBJ2-7	CATHPGQGADEQYF	TGTGCCACCCATCCCGGACAGGGGGCTGACGAGCAGTACTTC
.	15	TRBV9	TRBD1	TRBJ2-1	CASSVFQGAGNEQFF	TGTGCCAGCAGCGTATTCCAGGGGGCGGGCAATGAGCAGTTCTTC
.	17	TRBV4-1	.	TRBJ2-3	CASSRAGGRASTDTQYF	TGCGCCAGCAGCCGAGCCGGTGGGCGGGCGAGCACAGATACGCAGTATTTT
few	14	TRBV11-3	.	TRBJ2-6	CASRTGSGANVLTF	TGTGCCAGCAGAACGGGCTCTGGGGCCAACGTCCTGACTTTC
.	16	TRBV19	TRBD1	TRBJ2-2	CASSRAGTGITGELFF	TGTGCCAGTAGTCGCGCCGGGACAGGGATAACCGGGGAGCTGTTTTTT
.	15	TRBV5-6	.	TRBJ2-1	CASSLGQVYYNEQFF	TGTGCCAGCAGCTTGGGACAGGTCTATTACAATGAGCAGTTCTTC